Below are 23 T cell receptor beta chains sequenced from a single sample in a study of CXCR3-negative and CXCR3-positive naive CD8 T cells. Preparation of TRB cDNA libraries relied on 5' RACE carrying UMI labels. With the 5' RACE reads reprocessed, TCRdb shows one record per CDR3 protein and no DNA. The table gives about 150,000 distinct CDR3 sequences; the top ten clones make up 0.49% of it. Antigen specificity for these receptors is unknown. Study findings and constraints: TRB CDR3s of CXCR3-positive naive cells were more hydrophobic than those of CXCR3-negative naive cells.

Sequencing used naive CXCR3+ CD8+ T cells from blood. Sample subset: CD45RO-CCR7+CD27+CD95- naive CD8+ T cells expressing CXCR3 (TNR3+). All receptors derive from a human donor in good health. Some clones in this sample may be carry-over from other donors' samples.

This rearrangement joins TRBV6-2 or TRBV6-3 to TRBJ2-7; the D call from TCRdb, TRBD1, cannot be confirmed without DNA. Germline lookup yields CDR1 MNHEY and CDR2 SVGEGT. CDR3 size: 15 residues. CDR3: CASRKGRVLSYEQYF.

The chain employs TRBV12-3 or TRBV12-4 and TRBJ2-7. The CDR3 extends over 12 amino acids. This CDR3 is CASSLLGYEQYF.

The gene calls are TRBV7-2 and TRBJ2-1. The V gene's germline CDR1 is SGHTA and CDR2 FQGNSA. This CDR3 is built from 16 residues. CDR3 loop: CASSLEAAGSYNEQFF.

The gene calls are TRBV29-1 and TRBJ2-7; with no DNA, the TCRdb D assignment of TRBD2 cannot be verified. CDR1 and CDR2 (germline): SQVTM, ANQGSEA. This CDR3 has 16 amino acids. CDR3 region: CSVVTGTSTSPYEQYF.

This rearrangement joins TRBV20-1 to TRBJ1-1; TCRdb reports TRBD1, a call that lacks DNA to check it against. In germline, CDR1 is DFQATT, CDR2 SNEGSKA (reference sequence). The CDR3 covers 15 residues. CDR3 residues: CSAKLRTGMNTEAFF.

This chain joins TRBV29-1 and TRBJ2-7; TCRdb outputs TRBD2, but without DNA this stays unchecked. The CDR3 is made up of 16 amino acids. Per germline, CDR1 SQVTM and CDR2 ANQGSEA. The chain's CDR3 is CSVEDPLSGDAYEQYF.

The CDR3 loop reads CASRGTGANTGELFF. The V call is TRBV2, the J call TRBJ2-2; TCRdb reports TRBD1, a call that lacks DNA to check it against. The CDR3 length is 15 residues. Germline lookup yields CDR1 SNHLY and CDR2 FYNNEI.

The chain has TRBV4-1 and TRBJ2-1; the TRBD2 assignment by TCRdb is unverifiable without DNA. There are 15 residues in the CDR3. The germline V gene encodes CDR1 MGHRA and CDR2 YSYEKL. The CDR3 is CASSLVAGVGDEQFF.

The rearrangement joins TRBV7-9 to TRBJ2-1; as DNA is missing, the TRBD2 call by TCRdb cannot be tested. Germline V gene lookup returns CDR1 SEHNR and CDR2 FQNEAQ (reference sequence). The CDR3 spans 16 residues. This chain's CDR3 is CASSPGRLADYNEQFF.

The chain combines TRBV7-9 with TRBJ2-5; no DNA is available, so the TRBD2 call from TCRdb remains unchecked. This CDR3 is built from 15 residues. Germline lookup yields CDR1 SEHNR and CDR2 FQNEAQ (reference sequence). CDR3 loop: CASSSPLANQETQYF.

The chain is built from TRBV5-5 and TRBJ2-7. The germline V gene has CDR1 SGHKS and CDR2 YYEKEE (reference sequence). The CDR3 runs to 15 residues. The CDR3 region is CASSLEVGLSYEQYF.

The rearrangement joins TRBV11-2 to TRBJ2-6. The CDR3 loop spans 16 amino acids. Per the germline V gene, CDR1 is SGHAT and CDR2 is FQNNGV. CDR3: CASSSSGRPGANVLTF.

The genes are TRBV2 and TRBJ2-7. The germline CDR1 and CDR2 sequences are SNHLY and FYNNEI. This CDR3 comprises 12 residues. The CDR3: CASSEADYEQYF.

V gene TRBV6-5 combines with J gene TRBJ2-7; TCRdb's D gene call, TRBD1, goes unchecked for lack of DNA. CDR3 length: 12 amino acids. The germline CDR1 and CDR2 sequences are MNHEY and SVGAGI. The CDR3 reads CASSYPRGEQYF.

V and J are TRBV20-1 and TRBJ2-1; the D gene TCRdb calls, TRBD2, cannot be checked with no DNA. The length of the CDR3 is 20 residues. CDR1 is DFQATT and CDR2 is SNEGSKA in the germline V gene (reference sequence). CDR3 sequence reads: CSARDLKRLPWVVSYNEQFF.

This chain links TRBV9 with TRBJ2-1; without DNA, the TCRdb call of TRBD1 cannot be checked. Germline CDR1 reads SGDLS; CDR2 reads YYNGEE. The CDR3 covers 14 residues. CDR3 residues: CASSVLSFPGEQFF.

The V call is TRBV4-1, the J call TRBJ2-6; checking the TCRdb D call of TRBD2 is not possible without DNA. This CDR3 spans 16 amino acids. Germline CDR1 and CDR2: MGHRA and YSYEKL. The CDR3 is CASSQDEGGGANVLTF.

The V gene is TRBV4-1, the J gene TRBJ1-3. The CDR3 is 13 residues long. CDR1 and CDR2 (germline): MGHRA, YSYEKL. CDR3 loop: CASSHEGGNTIYF.

The gene calls are TRBV27 and TRBJ2-2. The CDR3 length is 12 residues. From germline, CDR1 is MNHEY and CDR2 SMNVEV (reference sequence). The CDR3 sequence is CASSPRSGELFF.

The chain links TRBV29-1 to TRBJ2-2; checking the TCRdb D call of TRBD2 is not possible without DNA. The germline V gene encodes CDR1 SQVTM and CDR2 ANQGSEA. The CDR3 runs 16 residues. The CDR3 region is CSVEDTAGANTGELFF.

J is TRBJ2-5 and V is TRBV24-1; TCRdb lists TRBD2, though no DNA is available to test this call. The CDR3 is 16 residues long. CDR1 is KGHDR, CDR2 SFDVKD, per germline. This chain's CDR3 is CATSDHRTSAQETQYF.

The chain carries TRBV6-2 or TRBV6-3 and TRBJ2-1; TCRdb proposes TRBD1, but this gene call is untestable without DNA. This CDR3 spans 14 amino acids. CDR1 is MNHEY, CDR2 SVGEGT, per germline. The CDR3 loop reads CASSYDRVYNEQFF.

This chain connects TRBV7-3 to TRBJ2-7; TCRdb returns TRBD1, unconfirmable since there is no DNA. This CDR3 region has 15 residues. Germline V CDR1 and CDR2: SGHTA, FQGTGA. The CDR3: CASSPAGGNGYEQYF.